This TCR beta chain is from a study of CD4 T cells in lung cancer. Study overall: Before blood donation, patients had received platinum chemotherapy among other treatments.

About this clone itself: Its antigen is still unknown.

At least 3 cm from the malignant lesion, non-adjacent lung tissue was taken from the same resection. Study results and caveats: Some responses in blood might come from in vitro naive priming, not memory.

Profiled with immunoSEQ multiplex PCR; TCRdb holds only in-frame clones, not every one. The repertoire holds some 10,000 clones, with 50% to 80% as singletons. Germline lookup yields CDR1 MNHNS and CDR2 SASEGT. This CDR3 spans 15 amino acids. Trimming pared 7 bases from V and 5 bases from J, leaving 19 bases between. J is TRBJ2-3 and V is TRBV6-1, with D possibly matching TRBD1 (6 bases). Sequencing used normal lung tissue taken away from the tumor. The TCR sequence derives from a man in his 60s with non-small cell lung cancer. This chain's CDR3 is CASILSNRAGDTQYF. The CDR3 DNA follows: TGTGCCAGCATTCTAAGCAACAGGGCTGGAGATACGCAGTATTTT.